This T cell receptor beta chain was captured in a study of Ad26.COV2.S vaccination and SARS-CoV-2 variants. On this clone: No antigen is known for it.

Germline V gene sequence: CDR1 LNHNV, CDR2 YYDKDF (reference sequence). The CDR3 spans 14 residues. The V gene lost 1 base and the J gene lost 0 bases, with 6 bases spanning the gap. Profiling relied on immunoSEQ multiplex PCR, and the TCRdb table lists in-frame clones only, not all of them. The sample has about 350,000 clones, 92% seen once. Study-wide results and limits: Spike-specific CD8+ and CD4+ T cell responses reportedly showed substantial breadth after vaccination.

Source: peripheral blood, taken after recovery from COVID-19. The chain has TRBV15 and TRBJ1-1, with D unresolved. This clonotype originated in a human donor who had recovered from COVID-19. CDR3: CATSRGLMNTEAFF. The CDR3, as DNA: TGTGCCACCAGCAGAGGCCTCATGAACACTGAAGCTTTCTTT.